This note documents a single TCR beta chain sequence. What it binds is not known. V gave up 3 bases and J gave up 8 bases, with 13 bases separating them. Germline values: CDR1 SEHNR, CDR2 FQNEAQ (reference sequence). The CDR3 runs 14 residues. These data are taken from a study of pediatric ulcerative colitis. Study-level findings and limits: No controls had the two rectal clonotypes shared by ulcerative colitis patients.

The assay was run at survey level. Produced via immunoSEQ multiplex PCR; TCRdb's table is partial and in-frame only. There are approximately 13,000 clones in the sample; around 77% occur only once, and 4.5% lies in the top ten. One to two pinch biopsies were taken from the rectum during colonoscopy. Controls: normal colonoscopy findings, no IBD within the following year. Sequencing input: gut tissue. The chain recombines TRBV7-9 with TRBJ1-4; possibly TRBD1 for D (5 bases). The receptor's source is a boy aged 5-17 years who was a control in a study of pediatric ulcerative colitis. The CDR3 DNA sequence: TGTGCCAGCAGCTTGGGGGACTCTAGGGAAAAACTGTTTTTT. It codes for CASSLGDSREKLFF.